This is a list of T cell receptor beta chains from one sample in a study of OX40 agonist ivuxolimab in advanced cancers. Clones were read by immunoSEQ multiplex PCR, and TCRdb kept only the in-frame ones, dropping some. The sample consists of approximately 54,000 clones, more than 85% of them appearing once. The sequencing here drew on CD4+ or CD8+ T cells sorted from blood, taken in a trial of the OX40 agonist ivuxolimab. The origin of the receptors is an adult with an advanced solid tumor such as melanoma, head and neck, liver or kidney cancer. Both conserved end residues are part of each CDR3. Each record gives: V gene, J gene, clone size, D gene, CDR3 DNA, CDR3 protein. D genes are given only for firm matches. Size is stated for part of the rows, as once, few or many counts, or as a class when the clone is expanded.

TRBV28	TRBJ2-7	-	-	TGTGCCAGCAGCCTGCTCCGGAACGAGCAGTACTTC	CASSLLRNEQYF
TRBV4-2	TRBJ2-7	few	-	TGTGCCAGCAGCCAAGGGGAGTACTACGAGCAGTACTTC	CASSQGEYYEQYF
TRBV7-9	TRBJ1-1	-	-	TGTGCCAGCAGCTCCGGGACTATAAACACTGAAGCTTTCTTT	CASSSGTINTEAFF
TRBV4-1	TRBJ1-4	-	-	TGCGCCAGCAGCCAAGTAAAAGGGTACAATGAAAAACTGTTTTTT	CASSQVKGYNEKLFF
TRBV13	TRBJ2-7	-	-	TGTGCCAGCAGCTTAGGCCCGGGGTCCCCCTACGAGCAGTACTTC	CASSLGPGSPYEQYF
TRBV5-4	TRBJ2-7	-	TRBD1	TGTGCCAGCAGCTTTACAGGGGTGCCTGCCGACGAGCAGTACTTC	CASSFTGVPADEQYF
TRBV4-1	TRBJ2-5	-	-	TGCGCCAGCAGCCAAGGAGGGACCCAGTACTTC	CASSQGGTQYF
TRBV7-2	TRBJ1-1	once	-	TGTGCCAGCAGCTTAATCTCCTTGAACACTGAAGCTTTCTTT	CASSLISLNTEAFF
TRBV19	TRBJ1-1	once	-	TGTGCCAGTAGTATGGGGAGCACTGAAGCTTTCTTT	CASSMGSTEAFF
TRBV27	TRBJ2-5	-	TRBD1	TGTGCCAGCAGGGGCGGACAGGGAATCGGAGAGACCCAGTACTTC	CASRGGQGIGETQYF
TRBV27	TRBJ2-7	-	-	TGTGCCAGCAGTTTTTCCTTTAGGTCTAGGGCCTACGAGCAGTACTTC	CASSFSFRSRAYEQYF
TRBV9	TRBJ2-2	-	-	TGTGCCAGCAGCGTAGATTCTGGAGTCTACCTGAACACCGGGGAGCTGTTTTTT	CASSVDSGVYLNTGELFF
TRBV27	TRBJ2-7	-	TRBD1	TGTGCCAGCAGTCAACAGGGGTCCCCCTACGAGCAGTACTTC	CASSQQGSPYEQYF
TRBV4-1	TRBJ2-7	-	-	TGCGCCAGCAGCCAAGTAGCAGGTTACTACGAGCAGTACTTC	CASSQVAGYYEQYF
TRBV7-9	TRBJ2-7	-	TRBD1	TGTGCCAGCAGGTTGACAGGGGGACTCCTCGAGCAGTACTTC	CASRLTGGLLEQYF
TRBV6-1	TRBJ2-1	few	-	TGTGCCAGCAGTTATGGCAGAGAGCAGTTCTTC	CASSYGREQFF
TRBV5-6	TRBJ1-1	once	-	TGTGCCAGCAGCAGCGACACTGAAGCTTTCTTT	CASSSDTEAFF
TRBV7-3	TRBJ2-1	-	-	TGTGCCAGCAGCTTACTACTGGGCAATGAGCAGTTCTTC	CASSLLLGNEQFF
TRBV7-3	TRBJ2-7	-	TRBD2	TGTGCCAGCAGCCCTGGTAGCGGGCTAGCGGGAGAAGGGAACGAGCAGTACTTC	CASSPGSGLAGEGNEQYF
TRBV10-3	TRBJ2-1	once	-	TGTGCCATCAGTGACCTGGACACCTACAATGAGCAGTTCTTC	CAISDLDTYNEQFF